Detailed here is one T cell receptor beta chain. As yet, its antigen is unknown. The CDR3 spans 14 residues. Germline V gene sequence: CDR1 SGHRS, CDR2 YFSETQ. Trimming stripped 9 bases from V and 0 bases from J, with 15 bases between. The data are from a study of lymphopenia after photon versus proton radiotherapy. Repertoires were generated with immunoSEQ multiplex PCR, while TCRdb's copy carries only in-frame clones and drops some. The sample yields tens of thousands of clones, around nine tenths seen once. Study-wide results and caveats: Only patients who died were analyzed for survival; proton advantage is unproven. After the lymphocyte nadir, photon-treated repertoires showed oligoclonal expansion, especially of CD8+ Temra cells. Relative stability marked proton patients; photon patients lost diversity and naive cells.

The material was peripheral blood, obtained from a patient treated with proton-based radiotherapy. This sequence originates from a woman aged 60-70 years with cholangiocarcinoma. Some clones in this sample may be carry-over from other donors' samples. This chain connects TRBV5-1 to TRBJ1-1; D perhaps matches TRBD1 (5 bases). DNA for the CDR3: TGCGCCACCGGGACGGGGACGGTGAACACTGAAGCTTTCTTT. Translated: CATGTGTVNTEAFF. The whole variable domain, remainder taken from reference TRBV5-1 and TRBJ1-1, is KAGVTQTPRYLIKTRGQQVTLSCSPISGHRSVSWYQQTPGQGLQFLFEYFSETQRNKGNFPGRFSGRQFSNSRSEMNVSTLELGDSALYLCATGTGTVNTEAFFGQGTRLTVV.